The rows below give T cell receptor beta chains drawn from one sample of a study of CD8 T cells in ankylosing spondylitis. TCRdb re-called the 5' RACE reads with MiXCR, one entry per CDR3 protein. The top ten clones hold about 4.2% of a sample with 200,000 to 300,000 distinct CDR3 sequences, around 32% of them seen once. Source material: blood, either unsorted or a sorted T cell fraction (not recorded which). Receptor source: a male donor with ankylosing spondylitis or in good health (not recorded which). Both conserved end residues are trimmed from each CDR3. Clone size, where shown, is once, few, many, or a class for clones that have expanded.

>TRBJ1-6|few|16|TRBV4-1
ASSQPPGRGRMVSPLH
>TRBJ2-3|-|15|TRBV20-1
SARDGRREGGTDTQY
>TRBJ2-2|-|18|TRBV12-3/TRBV12-4
ASSLDPSIGGQFLAGELF
>TRBJ2-7|-|10|TRBV9
ASSADGYEQY
>TRBJ1-5|-|13|TRBV5-6
ASSFFGTKIQPQH
>TRBJ2-1|-|13|TRBV4-1
ASSQPRGQYNEQF
>TRBJ2-1|-|15|TRBV20-1
SARSARRQGLYNEQF
>TRBJ1-4|-|14|TRBV6-5
ASSYSTGPPNEKLF
>TRBJ1-3|few|14|TRBV12-3/TRBV12-4
ASRQLRGAVGNTIY
>TRBJ2-7|-|12|TRBV25-1
ASSRGGDDYEQY